These 9 T cell receptor beta chains were all obtained from the same sample, sequenced in a study of T cell changes during pregnancy in multiple sclerosis. Repertoires were generated with immunoSEQ multiplex PCR, while TCRdb's copy carries only in-frame clones and drops some. The sample records approximately 100,000 clones, about 91% being singletons. Sample: peripheral blood, taken after pregnancy. These receptors originate from a female donor in good health, enrolled as a control in a pregnancy study.

This chain joins TRBV5-1 and TRBJ2-7, with TRBD1 matching 9 bases. Germline V gene sequence: CDR1 SGHRS, CDR2 YFSETQ. There are 13 residues in the CDR3. The V segment lost 4 bases and the J segment 7 bases; nucleotides outside the gene matches: 6. Here the CDR3 reads CASSQQGAAEQYF. In nucleotides, the CDR3 is TGCGCCAGCAGCCAACAGGGGGCGGCGGAGCAGTACTTC. The variable domain in full, completed from reference TRBV5-1 and TRBJ2-7, reads KAGVTQTPRYLIKTRGQQVTLSCSPISGHRSVSWYQQTPGQGLQFLFEYFSETQRNKGNFPGRFSGRQFSNSRSEMNVSTLELGDSALYLCASSQQGAAEQYFGPGTRLTVT.

In this sample, this clone turned up many times. The rearrangement links TRBV5-4 to TRBJ2-2; weak D call: TRBD2 (7 bases). V dropped 4 bases and J dropped 2 bases, with 18 bases sitting between them. Germline CDR1 is SGHNT and CDR2 is YYREEE (reference sequence). The CDR3 has 17 residues. As DNA, the CDR3 is TGTGCCAGCAGCCCCCACGCGGGGGCGCTTAACACCGGGGAGCTGTTTTTT. Protein product: CASSPHAGALNTGELFF. Filled out from reference TRBV5-4 and TRBJ2-2, the complete variable domain reads ETGVTQSPTHLIKTRGQQVTLRCSSQSGHNTVSWYQQALGQGPQFIFQYYREEENGRGNFPPRFSGLQFPNYSSELNVNALELDDSALYLCASSPHAGALNTGELFFGEGSRLTVL.

The chain has TRBV6-6 and TRBJ1-2; TRBD1 aligns across 11 bases. CDR1 is MNHNY, CDR2 SVGAGI, per germline (reference sequence). Unmatched junction bases numbered 4, after V lost 5 bases and J lost 5 bases. This CDR3 has 14 amino acids. The CDR3 nucleotides are TGTGCCAGCAGTACCGGGACAGGGGGATATGGCTACACCTTC. This gives the protein CASSTGTGGYGYTF.

The chain carries TRBV9 and TRBJ2-1, with D perhaps matching TRBD1 (5 bases). This CDR3 spans 15 amino acids. The V end lost 0 bases, the J end lost 8 bases, and 15 bases lay between the germline ends. CDR1 is SGDLS, CDR2 YYNGEE, per germline. The CDR3 is CASSVGTRTLYEQFF. As DNA, the CDR3 is TGTGCCAGCAGCGTAGGGACACGGACCCTCTATGAGCAGTTCTTC.

The rearrangement links TRBV7-8 to TRBJ1-5; weak D call: TRBD1 (5 bases). V was trimmed by 4 bases and J by 0 bases, leaving 10 bases between them. CDR1 is SGHVS and CDR2 is FQNEAQ in the germline V gene. The CDR3 is made up of 15 amino acids. The CDR3 protein is CASSSYRHSNQPQHF. CDR3 nucleotide sequence: TGTGCCAGCAGCTCTTACAGGCATAGCAATCAGCCCCAGCATTTT.

The genes are TRBV7-6 and TRBJ2-3, with a possible D match to TRBD1 (6 bases). Germline V gene lookup returns CDR1 SGHVS and CDR2 FNYEAQ. V was cut by 5 bases and J by 6 bases, with 21 bases left in between. The CDR3 length is 16 residues. The CDR3 region is CASSNLGGQVRDTQYF. As DNA, the CDR3 is TGTGCCAGCAGCAACTTAGGGGGACAAGTGAGGGATACGCAGTATTTT.

Only one count was recorded for this clone. The gene calls are TRBV29-1 and TRBJ1-2, with D uncertain. The V and J ends lost 3 bases and 6 bases respectively, with 11 bases between them. The CDR3 is 12 amino acids. The germline V gene encodes CDR1 SQVTM and CDR2 ANQGSEA. In DNA, the CDR3 is TGCAGCGTTGAGGGAGACCGGGATGGCTACACCTTC. Translation: CSVEGDRDGYTF.

This clone has only a few counts. J is TRBJ2-1 and V is TRBV10-3; D unclear. This CDR3 is 13 amino acids long. Deletions cut 3 bases from V and 7 bases from J, with 10 bases between. Germline CDR1 ENHRY, CDR2 SYGVKD. DNA for the CDR3: TGTGCCATCAGTGATCACCCTAGGAATGAGCAGTTCTTC. Translation: CAISDHPRNEQFF.

The chain is built from TRBV7-9 and TRBJ2-5, with 7 bases lining up with TRBD2. From germline, CDR1 is SEHNR and CDR2 FQNEAQ (reference sequence). V trimming: 5 bases; J trimming: 4 bases; junction bases outside the gene matches: 10. This CDR3 has 15 residues. The CDR3 DNA sequence: TGTGCCAGCAGCCCGTCGCCGGGGGGAGGAGAGACCCAGTACTTC. It codes for CASSPSPGGGETQYF.